This TCR beta chain was retrieved from a study of blood T cell repertoires in COVID-19 (TCRdb year 2020). Context from the whole study: The collaborator samples originated in the United States, Italy and Spain and spanned the acute and convalescent phases of COVID-19. The prospective study material was composed of cDNA or gDNA derived from T cells, B-cell-depleted T cells, or PBMCs. Deeply sampled blood TCRbeta repertoires from subjects exposed to, actively infected with, or recovered from COVID-19 were included in the dataset. The repertoires were released in a freely available public database intended as a resource for research on the immune response to SARS-CoV-2. Samples were obtained from the ongoing ImmuneRACE study (first 160 participants) and from some 1,200 subjects provided by 6 global collaborators. A de-identified subject ID, COVID-19 status, age in years and sex were almost always included in the sample metadata. Where available, HLA class I and class II types were taken from metadata supplied by the sample provider and were not determined by assay-based typing.

Beyond this particular receptor, the publication reports: The amount of clinical and demographic metadata varied by source and participant and was provided uncurated.

Concerning this clone itself: Its cognate antigen has yet to be identified. The sample holds no much larger clone one base away, and base qualities are not on file.

The immunoSEQ Assay, a bias-controlled multiplex PCR, was used to amplify TCRbeta CDR3 regions from genomic DNA. In the original analysis: The number of nucleated cells in each sample was estimated from the amplification of reference gene primers within the assay. To quantify the absolute abundance of each unique TCRbeta CDR3 rearrangement, sequence reads were collapsed and filtered. For each sample, productive Simpson clonality was calculated as the square root of Simpson's diversity index across productive rearrangements. TCRdb stores this immuneACCESS table with in-frame sequences only. Part of the clones is absent; in the studies checked, under half of the shortfall reflects unresolved V genes, and no reason is known for the rest. That table supplies the V and J calls and clone size; D and trimming were determined from the DNA. The table for this sample lists approximately 59,000 clones; roughly four fifths of them were counted only once. The ten largest clones capture 30% to 40% of the sample.

One collaborating source in Seattle enrolled patients while the patients were actively infected and followed the patients over time throughout the course of disease. Each collaborating institution followed its own protocols to collect whole blood in K2EDTA tubes. For TCRbeta analysis, collaborators shipped samples as frozen whole blood, isolated PBMCs, or DNA extracted from either of those sample types. This TCR was recovered from a man between 60 and 75 years old with COVID-19, enrolled during active disease. The source material was peripheral blood.

The DNA sequence is as follows: TGTGCCAGCAGCTCCTGGGACAAGGGGATCCAAGAGACCCAGTACTTC. Its protein is CASSSWDKGIQETQYF. The chain is encoded by TRBV5-4 joined to TRBJ2-5; perhaps TRBD1 is the D gene, with 6 bases matching. Inclusive of the bounding cysteine and phenylalanine, the CDR3 is 16 residues long. CDR3 DNA only is kept here, 48 bases in frame from base 1. A distance of 16 bases separates the germline ends of V and J, which lose 3 bases and 1 base respectively. CDR1 SGHNT and CDR2 YYREEE are derived from the germline V gene (reference sequence).